This entry describes one TCR beta chain. This CDR3 has 14 residues. The germline V gene has CDR1 ENHRY and CDR2 SYGVKD. V lost 3 bases, J lost 7 bases, and 7 bases stayed unmatched. These data originate in a study of blood T cell repertoires in COVID-19. Study processing details: Reference gene primer amplification gave estimated nucleated cell counts. Here immunoSEQ multiplex PCR was the method, and the copy in TCRdb shows in-frame clones only, minus some. The DNA gave D and trimming, while V, J and clone size come from that table. The sample includes 170,000 or so clones, 85% to 90% of them seen just once.

The chain has TRBV10-3 and TRBJ1-2; TRBD1 matches at 8 bases. The sequence derives from a man in his fifties with active or convalescent COVID-19. The material sequenced was peripheral blood. The CDR3 nucleotides are TGTGCCATCAGTGAAGGCAGGGGGCTCGGTGGCTACACCTTC. Encoded protein: CAISEGRGLGGYTF.